The next 16 T cell receptor beta chains were all read from a single sample in a study of blood T cell repertoires in COVID-19. TCRdb's copy holds only in-frame clones and misses some; the assay was immunoSEQ multiplex PCR. The data contain 260,000 or so clones, approximately 84% of them seen just once; the ten biggest clones take up roughly 16%. The material sequenced was PBMCs or T cells enriched from blood (not recorded which). Receptors originate from a man between 18 and 35 years old who had recovered from COVID-19.

The V call is TRBV2, the J call TRBJ1-5, with 7 bases aligning to TRBD1. CDR1 SNHLY and CDR2 FYNNEI come from the germline V gene. This CDR3 contains 14 residues. V lost 3 bases, J lost 7 bases, and 6 bases stayed unmatched. CDR3 loop: CASSETGSEQPQHF. The DNA for the CDR3 is TGTGCCAGCAGTGAGACAGGGTCAGAGCAGCCCCAGCATTTT.

The chain combines TRBV5-1 with TRBJ1-1; D not certain. This CDR3 region has 12 residues. Germline-derived CDR1 and CDR2 are SGHRS and YFSETQ. The V end was cut by 5 bases, the J end by 3 bases, with 8 bases between. The CDR3 is CASRHGDTEAFF. The CDR3 DNA follows: TGCGCCAGCAGACACGGGGACACTGAAGCTTTCTTT.

This chain joins TRBV11-3 and TRBJ2-3, with 13 bases aligning to TRBD2. CDR3 length equals 16 residues. Germline V gives CDR1 SGHNT, CDR2 YENEEA. V lost 5 bases, J lost 2 bases, and 4 bases stayed unmatched. The CDR3, as DNA: TGTGCCAGCAGCCTAGGACTAGCGGGGGTCACAGATACGCAGTATTTT. This encodes CASSLGLAGVTDTQYF. Full variable domain (remainder filled in from reference TRBV11-3 and TRBJ2-3): EAGVVQSPRYKIIEKKQPVAFWCNPISGHNTLYWYLQNLGQGPELLIRYENEEAVDDSQLPKDRFSAERLKGVDSTLKIQPAELGDSAVYLCASSLGLAGVTDTQYFGPGTRLTVL.

CDR3 coding DNA: TGTGCCAGCAGACGGGGGGGAGCGAACACTGAAGCTTTCTTT. As protein: CASRRGGANTEAFF. The rearrangement joins TRBV2 to TRBJ1-1, with D perhaps TRBD1 (5 bases). Trimming cost V 6 bases and J 1 base, with 12 bases left between them. This CDR3 has 14 amino acids. Germline CDR1 and CDR2: SNHLY and FYNNEI. The whole variable domain, remainder taken from reference TRBV2 and TRBJ1-1, is EPEVTQTPSHQVTQMGQEVILRCVPISNHLYFYWYRQILGQKVEFLVSFYNNEISEKSEIFDDQFSVERPDGSNFTLKIRSTKLEDSAMYFCASRRGGANTEAFFGQGTRLTVV.

The chain joins TRBV18 to TRBJ2-1; 7 bases are a match to TRBD1. CDR3 length equals 14 residues. Germline values: CDR1 KGHSH, CDR2 LQKENI. V shed 6 bases, J shed 5 bases, and the junction held 7 bases outside the gene matches. CDR3 in amino acids: CASSRRDSDNEQFF. CDR3 DNA sequence: TGTGCCAGCTCTCGAAGGGACAGCGACAATGAGCAGTTCTTC.

The chain joins TRBV7-9 to TRBJ1-2, with 8 bases lining up with TRBD1. After removal of 5 bases from V and 3 bases from J, the junction contained 2 bases not matched to a gene. Per the germline V gene, CDR1 is SEHNR and CDR2 is FQNEAQ (reference sequence). This CDR3 is 13 amino acids long. DNA of the CDR3: TGTGCCAGCAGCCCAGGGGGCTACTATGGCTACACCTTC. This sequence encodes CASSPGGYYGYTF. Combining the CDR3 with reference TRBV7-9 and TRBJ1-2 gives the whole variable domain DTGVSQNPRHKITKRGQNVTFRCDPISEHNRLYWYRQTLGQGPEFLTYFQNEAQLEKSRLLSDRFSAERPKGSFSTLEIQRTEQGDSAMYLCASSPGGYYGYTFGSGTRLTVV.

The rearrangement links TRBV6-1 to TRBJ2-1; 8 positions match TRBD2. Trimming removed 4 bases from V and 1 base from J; junction bases left unmatched: 6. The CDR3 loop spans 16 amino acids. The germline gives CDR1 MNHNS, CDR2 SASEGT. CDR3 loop: CASSGTGRGSYNEQFF. CDR3 DNA: TGTGCCAGCAGTGGAACCGGGAGGGGTTCCTACAATGAGCAGTTCTTC.

The V and J genes are TRBV15 and TRBJ1-4, with 9 bases lining up with TRBD1. Germline assignment: CDR1 LNHNV and CDR2 YYDKDF (reference sequence). The CDR3 length is 14 residues. J gave up 8 bases and V 6 bases, and 7 bases lay outside the gene matches. Written as DNA, the CDR3 is TGTGCCACCAGTACCCGGGACAGGGACGAAAAACTGTTTTTT. It yields the protein CATSTRDRDEKLFF.

The CDR3 coding sequence is TGTGCCACCCCGGGACAGGGGGCTGGGACTGAAGCTTTCTTT. It yields the protein CATPGQGAGTEAFF. This chain uses TRBV7-9 with TRBJ1-1, with 12 bases that match TRBD1. The V gene's germline CDR1 is SEHNR and CDR2 FQNEAQ (reference sequence). Trimming at V came to 10 bases and at J to 5 bases, leaving 8 bases not matched to a gene. The CDR3 is 14 amino acids.

The chain employs TRBV19 and TRBJ2-2; 10 bases are shared with TRBD1. Germline CDR1 LNHDA, CDR2 SQIVND (reference sequence). The V segment lost 3 bases and the J segment 0 bases; nucleotides outside the gene matches: 4. CDR3 length equals 17 residues. The CDR3 nucleotides are TGTGCCAGTAGTATGATGGGGACAGGGGCGAACACCGGGGAGCTGTTTTTT. Translating it yields CASSMMGTGANTGELFF.

V is TRBV6-1 and J is TRBJ2-3, with 7 bases lining up with TRBD2. The CDR3 is made up of 13 amino acids. Germline trimming cut 2 bases from V and 11 bases from J; bases unmatched to any gene: 7. Looked up from germline, CDR1 is MNHNS and CDR2 is SASEGT. CDR3 region: CASSEQRDQGQYF. The CDR3 coding sequence is TGTGCCAGCAGTGAACAGCGGGATCAAGGGCAGTATTTT.

As for this clone: Distinct nucleotide sequences in the sample also encode this CDR3. The rearrangement joins TRBV12-3 or TRBV12-4 to TRBJ1-1; a possible D gene is TRBD1 (5 bases). V dropped 6 bases and J dropped 1 base, with 9 bases sitting between them. The CDR3 has 13 residues. CDR3 sequence reads: CASSPTGNTEAFF. The CDR3 DNA reads TGTGCCAGCAGCCCAACAGGGAACACTGAAGCTTTCTTT.

The chain employs TRBV2 and TRBJ1-4, with D possibly matching TRBD1 (6 bases). V lost 8 bases to trimming and J lost 8 bases, with 9 bases between them. The CDR3 consists of 11 residues. Germline-derived CDR1 and CDR2 are SNHLY and FYNNEI. The CDR3 sequence is CASEDREKLFF. The CDR3 DNA follows: TGTGCCAGCGAGGACAGAGAAAAACTGTTTTTT.

The chain combines TRBV19 with TRBJ1-6; D possibly corresponds to TRBD1 (5 bases). Trimming shortened V by 3 bases and J by 7 bases, and 13 bases separated the two germline ends. Germline CDR1 reads LNHDA; CDR2 reads SQIVND (reference sequence). The CDR3 covers 15 residues. The CDR3 sequence is CASSMGGQINSPLHF. CDR3 DNA sequence: TGTGCCAGTAGTATGGGAGGACAAATAAATTCACCCCTCCACTTT.

The chain is built from TRBV5-1 and TRBJ1-2, with 7 bases lining up with TRBD1. Losses at the gene ends were 3 bases for V and 0 bases for J; bases not matched to a gene: 5. CDR1 is SGHRS, CDR2 YFSETQ, per germline. CDR3 length equals 15 residues. The CDR3 protein is CASSSPTGTNYGYTF. For the CDR3, the DNA is TGCGCCAGCAGCTCTCCGACAGGGACTAACTATGGCTACACCTTC.

This chain connects TRBV9 to TRBJ2-7; a possible D gene is TRBD1 (5 bases). V dropped 3 bases and J dropped 7 bases, with 14 bases sitting between them. In germline, CDR1 is SGDLS, CDR2 YYNGEE. This CDR3 contains 13 residues. The CDR3 loop is CASSGEGVGEQYF. The CDR3 DNA reads as TGTGCCAGCAGCGGGGAAGGGGTTGGGGAGCAGTACTTC.